This is a list of T cell receptor beta chains from one sample in a study of T cell responses to AZD1222 COVID-19 vaccine. Assay used: immunoSEQ multiplex PCR; TCRdb lists only in-frame clones, some missing. Among fewer than 150,000 clones listed, 70% to 90% were seen once. Source: peripheral blood, taken 28 days after the second AZD1222 dose. Every receptor here comes from an adult who received the AZD1222 COVID-19 vaccine. CDR3s include the opening cysteine and the closing phenylalanine or tryptophan. Fields, in order: D gene, clone size, J gene, V gene, CDR3 protein, CDR3 DNA. The D gene is left open where the match is weak. Rows may omit the clone size; those that give it use once, few, many or a size class.

TRBD2,.,TRBJ2-7,TRBV5-1,CASSMTSGSSEQYF,TGCGCCAGCAGCATGACTAGCGGGAGCTCCGAGCAGTACTTC
.,once,TRBJ2-2,TRBV5-4,CASSDGTNTGELFF,TGTGCCAGCAGCGACGGGACAAACACCGGGGAGCTGTTTTTT
.,.,TRBJ1-1,TRBV25-1,CASSTHTEAFF,TGTGCCAGCAGTACCCACACTGAAGCTTTCTTT
.,.,TRBJ1-5,TRBV7-2,CASILGDQPQHF,TGTGCCAGCATCCTAGGTGATCAGCCCCAGCATTTT
.,.,TRBJ1-2,TRBV29-1,CSVESQSYGYTF,TGCAGCGTTGAAAGCCAGAGCTATGGCTACACCTTC
.,.,TRBJ1-2,TRBV5-1,CASSFSWGEYGYTF,TGCGCCAGCAGCTTTAGTTGGGGCGAGTATGGCTACACCTTC
.,once,TRBJ1-2,TRBV5-1,CASSLGGTNYGYTF,TGCGCCAGCAGCTTGGGCGGAACTAACTATGGCTACACCTTC
.,few,TRBJ2-5,TRBV5-8,CASRSDAETQYF,TGTGCCAGCCGCTCGGACGCAGAGACCCAGTACTTC
.,.,TRBJ2-4,TRBV6-2/TRBV6-3,CASSPHRERGNIQYF,TGTGCCAGCAGTCCCCACAGGGAGAGGGGAAACATTCAGTACTTC
.,.,TRBJ2-2,TRBV19,CASSIRSGELFF,TGTGCCAGTAGTATTAGGTCCGGGGAGCTGTTTTTT
TRBD1,.,TRBJ1-3,TRBV7-2,CASSQGAGGNTIYF,TGTGCCAGCAGCCAGGGGGCTGGTGGAAACACCATATATTTT
TRBD1,.,TRBJ1-6,TRBV18,CASSPGTGGFNSPLHF,TGTGCCAGCTCACCAGGGACAGGGGGATTTAATTCACCCCTCCACTTT
TRBD2,.,TRBJ2-3,TRBV7-9,CASSLPSGRGGDTQYF,TGTGCCAGCAGCTTACCTAGCGGGAGAGGGGGGGATACGCAGTATTTT
TRBD2,.,TRBJ2-3,TRBV11-1,CASSRLAGGGADTQYF,TGTGCCAGCAGCCGACTAGCGGGAGGTGGCGCAGATACGCAGTATTTT
TRBD1,.,TRBJ2-1,TRBV11-2,CASSSMGGTGFYNEQFF,TGTGCCAGCAGCTCCATGGGTGGGACAGGGTTCTACAATGAGCAGTTCTTC
.,.,TRBJ2-7,TRBV3-1/TRBV3-2,CASSGGGHYEQYF,TGTGCCAGCAGCGGAGGGGGCCACTACGAGCAGTACTTC
.,.,TRBJ2-7,TRBV25-1,CASSEYRLWYF,TGTGCCAGCAGTGAGTACAGGCTTTGGTACTTC
.,.,TRBJ2-2,TRBV14,CASSHDFSRGELFF,TGTGCCAGCAGCCATGACTTCTCACGAGGGGAGCTGTTTTTT
.,.,TRBJ1-1,TRBV30,CAWSVPGTHTEAFF,TGTGCCTGGAGTGTACCAGGGACGCACACTGAAGCTTTCTTT
.,.,TRBJ2-1,TRBV2,CASKGVSSYNEQFF,TGTGCCAGCAAGGGCGTTAGCTCCTACAATGAGCAGTTCTTC
TRBD2,.,TRBJ2-3,TRBV12-5,CASGLASASGSTDTQYF,TGTGCTAGTGGTTTGGCGTCCGCTAGCGGGAGCACAGATACGCAGTATTTT
TRBD1,.,TRBJ1-6,TRBV5-1,CASSRTGGNSPLHF,TGCGCCAGCAGCCGGACAGGGGGTAATTCACCCCTCCACTTT
.,.,TRBJ2-7,TRBV10-3,CAISESNAEQYF,TGTGCCATCAGTGAGTCGAATGCCGAGCAGTACTTC
.,once,TRBJ2-7,TRBV5-1,CASSLALVQDEQYF,TGCGCCAGCAGCTTGGCACTAGTCCAAGACGAGCAGTACTTC
.,.,TRBJ1-6,TRBV30,CAWSRGGTGSPLHF,TGTGCCTGGAGCCGTGGGGGGACGGGATCACCCCTCCACTTT
.,.,TRBJ1-2,TRBV4-3,CASSQDLYRLRF,TGCGCCAGCAGCCAAGATTTATACCGCCTGAGGTTC
.,.,TRBJ1-4,TRBV4-3,CASSQEKGRYEKLFF,TGCGCCAGCAGCCAAGAAAAGGGGAGGTATGAAAAACTGTTTTTT
.,.,TRBJ1-2,TRBV4-3,CASSQAVVNYGYTF,TGCGCCAGCAGCCAAGCGGTTGTTAACTATGGCTACACCTTC
.,.,TRBJ1-3,TRBV18,CASSPQAPISGNTIYF,TGTGCCAGCTCACCTCAAGCTCCAATATCTGGAAACACCATATATTTT
TRBD1,.,TRBJ1-1,TRBV5-1,CASSPLTGGGTEAFF,TGCGCCAGCAGCCCCCTGACAGGGGGCGGCACTGAAGCTTTCTTT
.,.,TRBJ1-6,TRBV6-1,CASSEARDSPLHF,TGTGCCAGCAGTGAAGCCAGAGATTCACCCCTCCACTTT
.,.,TRBJ2-1,TRBV15,CATSRDRTEQFF,TGTGCCACCAGCAGAGATCGTACTGAGCAGTTCTTC
.,.,TRBJ2-5,TRBV11-1,CASSPGLQETQYF,TGTGCCAGCAGCCCTGGACTGCAAGAGACCCAGTACTTC
.,.,TRBJ1-1,TRBV7-2,CASSLTQGNTEAFF,TGTGCCAGCAGCCTCACCCAGGGGAACACTGAAGCTTTCTTT
.,once,TRBJ1-2,TRBV7-9,CASSRHVYGYTF,TGTGCCAGCAGTCGACACGTTTATGGCTACACCTTC
.,.,TRBJ2-5,TRBV7-2,CASSLTAETQYF,TGTGCCAGCAGCTTAACGGCAGAGACCCAGTACTTC